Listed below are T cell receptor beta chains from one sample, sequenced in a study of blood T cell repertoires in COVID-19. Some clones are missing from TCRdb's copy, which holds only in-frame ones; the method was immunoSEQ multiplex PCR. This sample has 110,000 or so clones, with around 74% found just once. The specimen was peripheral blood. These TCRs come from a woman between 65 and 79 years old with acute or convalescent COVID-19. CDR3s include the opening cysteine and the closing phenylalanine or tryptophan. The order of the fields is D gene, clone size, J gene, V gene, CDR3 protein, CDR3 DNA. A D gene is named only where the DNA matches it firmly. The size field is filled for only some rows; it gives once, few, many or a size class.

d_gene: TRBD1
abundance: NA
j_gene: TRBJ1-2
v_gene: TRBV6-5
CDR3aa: CASRAPGQRNYGYTF
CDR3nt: TGTGCCAGCAGGGCTCCGGGACAGCGTAACTATGGCTACACCTTC

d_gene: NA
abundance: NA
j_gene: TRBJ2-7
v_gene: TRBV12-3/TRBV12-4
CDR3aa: CASSFYRSYEQYF
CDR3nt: TGTGCCAGCAGTTTCTACCGATCCTACGAGCAGTACTTC

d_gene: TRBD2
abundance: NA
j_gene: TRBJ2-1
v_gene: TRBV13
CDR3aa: CASSLGSGGAYNEQFF
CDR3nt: TGTGCCAGCAGCTTAGGTAGCGGGGGGGCCTACAATGAGCAGTTCTTC

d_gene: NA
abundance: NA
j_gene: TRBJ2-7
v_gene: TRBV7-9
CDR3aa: CASSLVLEQYF
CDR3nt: TGTGCCAGCAGCTTAGTACTTGAGCAGTACTTC

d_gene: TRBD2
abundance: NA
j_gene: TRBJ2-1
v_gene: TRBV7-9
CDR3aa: CASSLPGTSYNEQFF
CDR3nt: TGTGCCAGCAGCTTACCAGGGACTAGCTACAATGAGCAGTTCTTC

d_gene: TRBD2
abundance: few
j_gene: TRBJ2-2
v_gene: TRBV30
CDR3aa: CAWRLAGGNVAGELFF
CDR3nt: TGTGCCTGGAGACTAGCGGGGGGCAATGTCGCCGGGGAGCTGTTTTTT

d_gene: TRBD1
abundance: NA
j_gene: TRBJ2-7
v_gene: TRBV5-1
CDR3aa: CASSPEGQGISEQYF
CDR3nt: TGCGCCAGCAGCCCGGAGGGACAGGGGATATCCGAGCAGTACTTC

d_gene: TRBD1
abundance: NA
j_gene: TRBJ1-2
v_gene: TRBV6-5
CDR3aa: CASRDRVGYTF
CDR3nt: TGTGCCAGCAGGGACAGGGTTGGCTACACCTTC

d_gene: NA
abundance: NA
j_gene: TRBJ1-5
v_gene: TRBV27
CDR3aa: CASSVQGLSNQPQHF
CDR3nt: TGTGCCAGCAGTGTCCAGGGGCTTAGCAATCAGCCCCAGCATTTT

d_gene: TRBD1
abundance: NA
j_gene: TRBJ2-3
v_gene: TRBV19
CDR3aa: CASSMRGPSTFPPSDTQYF
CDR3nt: TGTGCCAGTAGTATGAGGGGGCCAAGTACCTTCCCCCCTTCGGATACGCAGTATTTT

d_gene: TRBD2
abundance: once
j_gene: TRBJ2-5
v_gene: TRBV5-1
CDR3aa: CASSSGLAGVRETQYF
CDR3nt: TGCGCCAGCAGCTCAGGACTAGCGGGGGTGCGAGAGACCCAGTACTTC

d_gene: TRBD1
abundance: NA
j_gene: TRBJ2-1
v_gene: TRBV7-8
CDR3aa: CASSLAGQGSSYNEQFF
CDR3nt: TGTGCCAGCAGCTTAGCGGGACAGGGGAGCTCCTACAATGAGCAGTTCTTC

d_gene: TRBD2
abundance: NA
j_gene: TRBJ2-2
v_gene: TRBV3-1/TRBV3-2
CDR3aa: CASSRDGTSITGELFF
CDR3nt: TGTGCCAGCAGCCGCGATGGGACTAGCATTACCGGGGAGCTGTTTTTT

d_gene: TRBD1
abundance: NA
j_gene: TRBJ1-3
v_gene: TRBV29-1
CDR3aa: CSVVGDRSGNTIYF
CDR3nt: TGCAGCGTTGTTGGGGACAGATCTGGAAACACCATATATTTT

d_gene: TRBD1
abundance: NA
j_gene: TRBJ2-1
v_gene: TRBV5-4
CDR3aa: CASSGTGGLNEQFF
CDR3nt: TGTGCCAGCAGCGGGACAGGGGGGCTCAATGAGCAGTTCTTC

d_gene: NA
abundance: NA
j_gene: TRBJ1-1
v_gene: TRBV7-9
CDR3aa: CASSFQGNTEAFF
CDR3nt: TGTGCCAGCAGCTTTCAGGGAAACACTGAAGCTTTCTTT

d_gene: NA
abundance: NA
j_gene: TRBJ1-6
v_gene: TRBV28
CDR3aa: CASSPDNSPLHF
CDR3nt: TGTGCCAGCAGCCCTGATAATTCACCCCTCCACTTT

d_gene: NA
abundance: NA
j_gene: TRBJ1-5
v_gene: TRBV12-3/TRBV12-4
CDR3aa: CASSGGSRGRHF
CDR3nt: TGTGCCAGCAGCGGGGGGAGCCGGGGAAGGCATTTT

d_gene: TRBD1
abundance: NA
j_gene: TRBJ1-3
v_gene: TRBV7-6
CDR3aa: CASSLGQGLGGNTIYF
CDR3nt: TGTGCCAGCAGCTTAGGACAGGGTCTGGGCGGAAACACCATATATTTT

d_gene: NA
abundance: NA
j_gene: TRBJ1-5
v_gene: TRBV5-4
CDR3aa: CASSVDPTVTQPQHF
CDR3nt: TGTGCCAGCAGCGTGGACCCGACAGTGACTCAGCCCCAGCATTTT

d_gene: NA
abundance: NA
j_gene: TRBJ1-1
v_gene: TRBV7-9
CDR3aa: CASSFANRLNTEAFF
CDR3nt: TGTGCCAGCAGCTTCGCTAATCGGTTGAACACTGAAGCTTTCTTT

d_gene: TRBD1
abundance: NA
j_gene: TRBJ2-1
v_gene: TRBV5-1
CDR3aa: CASSLEGRGIYEQFF
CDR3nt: TGCGCCAGCAGCTTGGAGGGCAGGGGGATATATGAGCAGTTCTTC

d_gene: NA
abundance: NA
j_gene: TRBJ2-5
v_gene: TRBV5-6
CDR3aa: CASSLGQRAQYF
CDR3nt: TGTGCCAGCAGCTTGGGTCAGCGGGCCCAGTACTTC

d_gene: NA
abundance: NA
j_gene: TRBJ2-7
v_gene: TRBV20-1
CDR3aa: CSASSGGYEQYF
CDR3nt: TGCAGTGCTAGTTCCGGGGGCTACGAGCAGTACTTC

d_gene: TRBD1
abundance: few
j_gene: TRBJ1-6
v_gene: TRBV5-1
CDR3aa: CASSLGQGAGSPLHF
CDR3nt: TGCGCCAGCAGCTTGGGACAGGGGGCCGGTTCACCCCTCCACTTT

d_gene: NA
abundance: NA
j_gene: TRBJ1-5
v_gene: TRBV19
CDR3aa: CASSMGSGSRGQPQHF
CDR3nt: TGTGCCAGTAGTATGGGTTCAGGGAGCAGGGGCCAGCCCCAGCATTTT

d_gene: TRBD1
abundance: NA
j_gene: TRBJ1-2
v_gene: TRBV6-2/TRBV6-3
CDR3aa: CASSYRGTGGAGDGCTF
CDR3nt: TGTGCCAGCAGTTACCGCGGGACAGGGGGCGCTGGGGATGGCTGCACCTTC

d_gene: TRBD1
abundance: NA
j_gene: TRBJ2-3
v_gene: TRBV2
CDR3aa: CASSPGQGYTDTQYF
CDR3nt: TGTGCCAGCAGTCCGGGACAGGGATACACAGATACGCAGTATTTT

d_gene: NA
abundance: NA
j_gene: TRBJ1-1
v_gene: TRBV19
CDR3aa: CAAWTGRANTEAFF
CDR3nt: TGTGCCGCATGGACCGGCAGGGCCAACACTGAAGCTTTCTTT

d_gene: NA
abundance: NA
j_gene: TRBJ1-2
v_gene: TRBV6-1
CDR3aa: CASSDGRQYGYTF
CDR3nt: TGTGCCAGCAGTGACGGGAGGCAATATGGCTACACCTTC

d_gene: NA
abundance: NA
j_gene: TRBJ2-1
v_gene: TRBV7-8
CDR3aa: CASSLAYIGDPYNEQFF
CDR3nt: TGTGCCAGCAGCTTAGCGTATATAGGGGATCCATACAATGAGCAGTTCTTC

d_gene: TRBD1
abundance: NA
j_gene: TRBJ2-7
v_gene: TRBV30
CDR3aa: CAWSGTGYISYEQYF
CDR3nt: TGTGCCTGGTCTGGGACAGGGTATATCTCCTACGAGCAGTACTTC

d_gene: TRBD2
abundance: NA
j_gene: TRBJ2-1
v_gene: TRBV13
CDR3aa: CASSFELAGGPGNEQFF
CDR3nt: TGTGCCAGCAGCTTCGAACTAGCGGGGGGGCCTGGCAATGAGCAGTTCTTC

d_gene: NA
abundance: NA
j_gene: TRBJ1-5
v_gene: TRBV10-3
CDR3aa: CAIGGGNQPQHF
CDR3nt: TGTGCCATCGGGGGGGGCAATCAGCCCCAGCATTTT

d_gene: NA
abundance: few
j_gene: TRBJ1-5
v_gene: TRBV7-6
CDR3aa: CASSLASSGQPQHF
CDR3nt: TGTGCCAGCAGCTTAGCGTCGTCGGGTCAGCCCCAGCATTTT

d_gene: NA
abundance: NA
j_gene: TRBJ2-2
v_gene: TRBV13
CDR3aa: CASSPWGPGELFF
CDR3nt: TGTGCCAGCAGCCCCTGGGGCCCCGGGGAGCTGTTTTTT

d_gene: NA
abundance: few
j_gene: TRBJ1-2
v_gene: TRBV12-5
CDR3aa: CASGSSRGFNYGYTF
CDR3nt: TGTGCTAGTGGTTCGTCTCGCGGCTTTAACTATGGCTACACCTTC

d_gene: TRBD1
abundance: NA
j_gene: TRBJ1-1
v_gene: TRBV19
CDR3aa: CASSIWGDRGPRTEAFF
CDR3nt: TGTGCCAGTAGTATTTGGGGGGACAGGGGGCCTCGAACTGAAGCTTTCTTT

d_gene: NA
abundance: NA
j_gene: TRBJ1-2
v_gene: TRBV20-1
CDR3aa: CSARDPIGYTF
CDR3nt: TGCAGTGCTAGAGATCCCATTGGCTACACCTTC

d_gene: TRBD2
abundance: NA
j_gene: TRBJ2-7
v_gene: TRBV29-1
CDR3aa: CSVLWRGTSYEQYF
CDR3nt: TGCAGCGTTCTTTGGCGGGGGACCTCCTACGAGCAGTACTTC

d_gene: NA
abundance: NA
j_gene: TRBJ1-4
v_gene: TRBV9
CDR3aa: CASSPSSLNEKLFF
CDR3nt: TGTGCCAGCAGCCCTAGTAGTTTAAATGAAAAACTGTTTTTT

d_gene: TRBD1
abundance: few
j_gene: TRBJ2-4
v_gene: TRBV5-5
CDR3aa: CASSLRGQGTAKNIQYF
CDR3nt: TGTGCCAGCAGCTTGAGGGGACAGGGGACAGCCAAAAACATTCAGTACTTC

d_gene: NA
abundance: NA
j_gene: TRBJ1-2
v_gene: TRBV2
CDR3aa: CATGPTRYGYTF
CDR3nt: TGTGCCACCGGGCCGACTAGGTATGGCTACACCTTC

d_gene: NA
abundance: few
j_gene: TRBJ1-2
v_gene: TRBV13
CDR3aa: CASSVGHLSDYGYTF
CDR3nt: TGTGCCAGCAGCGTTGGACACCTGTCTGACTATGGCTACACCTTC

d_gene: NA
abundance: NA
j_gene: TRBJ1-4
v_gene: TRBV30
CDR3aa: CAWSRRNEKLFF
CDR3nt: TGTGCCTGGAGTAGGAGAAATGAAAAACTGTTTTTT

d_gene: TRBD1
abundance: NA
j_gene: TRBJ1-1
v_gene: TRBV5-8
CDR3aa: CASSSKGQGNTEAFF
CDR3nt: TGTGCCAGCAGCTCTAAGGGACAGGGGAACACTGAAGCTTTCTTT

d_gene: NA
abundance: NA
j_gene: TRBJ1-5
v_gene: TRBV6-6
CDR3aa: CASSYSTGYQPQHF
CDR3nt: TGTGCCAGCAGTTACTCGACTGGTTATCAGCCCCAGCATTTT

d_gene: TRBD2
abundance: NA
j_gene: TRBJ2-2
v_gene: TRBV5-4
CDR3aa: CASTRNLAGNTGELFF
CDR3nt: TGTGCCAGCACCCGGAATTTAGCGGGGAACACCGGGGAGCTGTTTTTT

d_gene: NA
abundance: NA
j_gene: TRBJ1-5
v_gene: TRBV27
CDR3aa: CASSSRREQPQHF
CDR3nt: TGTGCCAGCAGTTCTCGGCGGGAGCAGCCCCAGCATTTT

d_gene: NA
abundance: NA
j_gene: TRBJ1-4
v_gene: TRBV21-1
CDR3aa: CASSKAGTGRSEKLFF
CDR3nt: TGTGCCAGCAGCAAAGCTGGGACAGGGAGGTCTGAAAAACTGTTTTTT

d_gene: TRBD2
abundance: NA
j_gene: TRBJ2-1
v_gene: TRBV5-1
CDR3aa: CASSLVGGAAYNEQFF
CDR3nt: TGCGCCAGCAGCTTGGTCGGGGGGGCCGCCTACAATGAGCAGTTCTTC

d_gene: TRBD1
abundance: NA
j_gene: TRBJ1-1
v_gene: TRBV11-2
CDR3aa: CASSSMTGRMYPEAFF
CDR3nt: TGTGCCAGCAGCTCGATGACAGGGCGCATGTACCCTGAAGCTTTCTTT

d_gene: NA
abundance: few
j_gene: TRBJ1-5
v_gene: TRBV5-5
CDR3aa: CASSFRDLGYSNQPQHF
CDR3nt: TGTGCCAGCAGCTTCAGGGATTTGGGGTATAGCAATCAGCCCCAGCATTTT

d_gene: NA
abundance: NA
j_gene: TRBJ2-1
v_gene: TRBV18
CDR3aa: CASSPRDRDFNEQFF
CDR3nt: TGTGCCAGCTCACCTAGAGACAGGGACTTCAATGAGCAGTTCTTC

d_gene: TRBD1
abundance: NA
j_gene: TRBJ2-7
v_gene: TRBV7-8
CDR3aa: CASSALTGEGQYF
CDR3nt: TGTGCCAGCAGCGCCTTGACAGGGGAAGGGCAGTACTTC

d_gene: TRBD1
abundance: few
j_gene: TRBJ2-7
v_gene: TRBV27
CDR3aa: CASSYGTGNYEQYF
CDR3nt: TGTGCCAGCAGTTACGGGACAGGGAACTACGAGCAGTACTTC

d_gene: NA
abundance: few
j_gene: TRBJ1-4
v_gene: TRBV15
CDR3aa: CATSSHQGSGDEKLFF
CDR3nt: TGTGCCACCAGCTCCCACCAGGGGTCTGGGGATGAAAAACTGTTTTTT